A single sample is the source of the 11 T cell receptor beta chains below, sequenced in a study of identical twins. TCRdb reprocessed the 5' RACE reads via MiXCR and lists one record per CDR3 protein. The data show about 340,000 distinct CDR3 sequences, 12% seen once. Another study also made use of these data, one on yellow fever vaccine responses in identical twins.

The sequencing sample was made of CD8+ T cells sorted from blood. The receptors shown here come from a woman aged 18-30 years in good health.

This clonotype has a handful of counts. The genes are TRBV7-6 and TRBJ2-1, with D perhaps given as TRBD1 or TRBD2 (5 bases each). V lost 5 bases and J 6 bases, leaving 23 bases between the germline ends. Germline values: CDR1 SGHVS, CDR2 FNYEAQ. This CDR3 is 17 amino acids long. CDR3 in DNA: TGTGCCAGCAGCCCCCCCGGGCGAGGGGCTATCTCCAATGAGCAGTTCTTC. Encoded protein: CASSPPGRGAISNEQFF.

The chain carries TRBV20-1 and TRBJ2-1; weak D call: TRBD2 (5 bases). CDR3 length: 13 amino acids. Trimming took off 5 bases at V and 4 bases at J, with 12 bases between the two ends. Germline CDR1 reads DFQATT; CDR2 reads SNEGSKA (reference sequence). Here the CDR3 DNA reads TGCAGTGCTGCGGACTCCCTTTACAATGAGCAGTTCTTC. This gives the protein CSAADSLYNEQFF.

The chain carries TRBV7-9 and TRBJ2-7; 7 bases map to TRBD1. The germline CDR1 and CDR2 sequences are SEHNR and FQNEAQ (reference sequence). This CDR3 has 14 residues. J gave up 3 bases and V 5 bases, and 7 bases lay outside the gene matches. The CDR3 DNA sequence: TGTGCCAGCAGCCCACGGGACAGCAACTACGAGCAGTACTTC. Protein sequence: CASSPRDSNYEQYF.

Turning to this clonotype: This could be a read error, since a much larger clone is one nucleotide away. This chain uses TRBV5-5 with TRBJ2-3; a weak D match, TRBD1 (5 bases). CDR1 and CDR2 (germline): SGHKS, YYEKEE (reference sequence). This CDR3 spans 15 amino acids. The CDR3 bases are TGTGCCGGCAGCTTGGAACGACAGCGCACAGATACGCAGTATTTT. Amino acid sequence: CAGSLERQRTDTQYF.

The gene calls are TRBV4-2 and TRBJ2-1; the D gene is possibly TRBD1 (5 bases). CDR1 and CDR2 from the germline V gene are LGHNA and YNFKEQ. V lost 0 bases, J lost 0 bases, and 12 bases lay in between. This CDR3 region has 17 residues. In DNA, the CDR3 is TGTGCCAGCAGCCAAGACCCCGGACACCCCTCCTACAATGAGCAGTTCTTC. Translating it yields CASSQDPGHPSYNEQFF.

The table lists this clonotype with a few counts. V and J are TRBV20-1 and TRBJ2-1; D might be TRBD1 or TRBD2, each matching 6 bases. Per germline, CDR1 DFQATT and CDR2 SNEGSKA (reference sequence). Trimming removed 6 bases at V and 1 base at J, with 10 bases between. There are 13 residues in the CDR3. CDR3 residues: CSARGASYNEQFF. The CDR3 DNA sequence: TGCAGTGCAAGGGGGGCATCCTACAATGAGCAGTTCTTC.

This clonotype was seen only a few times. V gene TRBV7-6 combines with J gene TRBJ2-1, with D hard to call. This CDR3 contains 15 residues. Germline CDR1 is SGHVS and CDR2 is FNYEAQ. V was clipped by 5 bases and J by 1 base, with 12 bases between them. CDR3 nucleotide sequence: TGTGCCAGCAGCCCCGGAGCGCCATCCTACAATGAGCAGTTCTTC. Translated, it gives CASSPGAPSYNEQFF.

The sample holds a few counts of this clonotype. This chain connects TRBV24-1 to TRBJ2-2, with 13 nucleotides matching TRBD2. The CDR3 consists of 18 residues. The V segment lost 3 bases and the J segment 2 bases; nucleotides outside the gene matches: 5. Germline-derived CDR1 and CDR2 are KGHDR and SFDVKD. The CDR3 here is CATSDPLAGGSNTGELFF. As DNA, the CDR3 is TGTGCCACCAGTGATCCACTAGCGGGAGGGAGTAACACCGGGGAGCTGTTTTTT.

This chain uses TRBV14 with TRBJ2-1; TRBD2 is a possible D gene (5 bases). Germline V gene lookup returns CDR1 SGHDN and CDR2 FVKESK. This CDR3 spans 17 amino acids. The V end lost 0 bases, the J end lost 7 bases, and 19 bases lay between the germline ends. CDR3 nucleotide sequence: TGTGCCAGCAGCCAAGATTCGGACTGGGCGCCTAAGAATGAGCAGTTCTTC. Its protein is CASSQDSDWAPKNEQFF.

This clonotype was detected only a few times. The DNA for the CDR3 is TGCAGTGCTAGGTCGGGCTTTAGCAATCAGCCCCAGCATTTT. Its protein product is CSARSGFSNQPQHF. The chain recombines TRBV20-1 with TRBJ1-5; D gene ambiguous. This CDR3 region has 14 residues. Per the germline V gene, CDR1 is DFQATT and CDR2 is SNEGSKA (reference sequence). V gave up 3 bases and J gave up 0 bases, with 9 bases separating them.

The chain recombines TRBV14 with TRBJ2-7; 9 nucleotides align to TRBD1. CDR3 length equals 18 residues. The germline V gene encodes CDR1 SGHDN and CDR2 FVKESK. V dropped 0 bases and J dropped 3; count of bases not matched to a gene: 12. CDR3: CASSQDSDRGKGNYEQYF. The CDR3 coding sequence is TGTGCCAGCAGCCAAGATTCGGACAGGGGTAAGGGGAACTACGAGCAGTACTTC.